This TCR beta chain was obtained from a study of T-cell memory formation after mild COVID-19. The germline CDR1 and CDR2 sequences are ENHRY and SYGVKD. The CDR3 totals 12 residues. Trimming took off 4 bases at V and 11 bases at J, with 15 bases between the two ends. TCRdb analysed the 5' RACE reads with MiXCR anew, one entry per CDR3 protein. The sample has under 650,000 distinct CDR3 sequences; 15% to 20% are singletons. This clonotype was detected a few times. The rearrangement links TRBV10-3 to TRBJ2-7, with a weak D call TRBD2 (5 bases). Sequencing was performed on PBMCs or a T cell subset sorted from them (not recorded which). The receptor comes from an adult woman who had mild COVID-19 (a few samples of this study predate the infection). Cell type and time point are not known. CDR3 sequence (DNA): TGTGCCATCAGTGCGATGGAACAGCGGAAGTACTTC. Residues: CAISAMEQRKYF.